This TCR beta chain comes out of a study of control samples from healthy donors and cancer patients. TCRdb's table, derived via immunoSEQ multiplex PCR, lists solely in-frame clones and lacks some. The top ten clones hold about 1.7% of a sample with 64,000 or so clones, more than 85% of them seen once. The CDR3 length is 16 residues. From germline, CDR1 is SNHLY and CDR2 FYNNEI. The ends lost 0 bases at V and 5 bases at J; junction bases unmatched: 4. This chain links TRBV2 with TRBJ2-5, with 12 bases identical to TRBD2. Sample: PBMCs. The sequence was collected from a man aged 35 to 55 with colorectal cancer. Here the CDR3 DNA reads TGTGCCAGCAGTGAAGCGCGGCTAGCGGGGGGGGAGACCCAGTACTTC. Translating gives CASSEARLAGGETQYF.